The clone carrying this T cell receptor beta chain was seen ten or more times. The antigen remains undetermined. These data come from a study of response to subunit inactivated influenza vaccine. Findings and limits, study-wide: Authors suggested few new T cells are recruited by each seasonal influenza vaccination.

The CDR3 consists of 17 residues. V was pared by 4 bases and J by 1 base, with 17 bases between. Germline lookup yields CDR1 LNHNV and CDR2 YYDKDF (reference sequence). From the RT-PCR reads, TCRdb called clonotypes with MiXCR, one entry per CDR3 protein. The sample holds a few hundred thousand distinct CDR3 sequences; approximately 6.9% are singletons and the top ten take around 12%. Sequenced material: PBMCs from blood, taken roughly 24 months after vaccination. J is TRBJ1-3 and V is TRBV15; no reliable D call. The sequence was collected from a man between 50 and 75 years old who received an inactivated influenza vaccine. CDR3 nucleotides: TGTGCCACCAGCAAAGATTCGGGGTTACCTTCTGGAAACACCATATATTTT. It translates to CATSKDSGLPSGNTIYF.